This TCR beta chain comes out of a study of T cells after yellow fever vaccination. General observations from the study: The presence of abundant clonotypes contaminating from the bulk population was possible in FACS-sorted repertoires. Boosting was followed by the reappearance of most primary-vaccination clones (around 95% CD4, 88% CD8).

Germline CDR1 SQVTM, CDR2 ANQGSEA. The CDR3 extends over 13 amino acids. V shed 3 bases and J shed 5 bases, with 11 bases lying between them. Generation of TCR cDNA used 5'RACE template switching (which added a universal primer site and UMIs). TCRdb redid the calling of the 5' RACE reads with MiXCR, one entry per CDR3 protein. The repertoire holds around 600,000 distinct CDR3 sequences, with 10% to 15% as singletons. This clonotype was counted between two and nine times. Its antigen is not identified. The starting material was PBMCs, obtained on the day of the yellow fever booster vaccination. V is TRBV29-1 and J is TRBJ2-1, with D possibly TRBD2 on 6 matching bases. The TCR comes from a man in his thirties or forties who received the YFV17D yellow fever vaccine. This CDR3 is CSVDRSGNNEQFF. In DNA, the CDR3 is TGCAGCGTTGATCGTAGCGGAAACAATGAGCAGTTCTTC.